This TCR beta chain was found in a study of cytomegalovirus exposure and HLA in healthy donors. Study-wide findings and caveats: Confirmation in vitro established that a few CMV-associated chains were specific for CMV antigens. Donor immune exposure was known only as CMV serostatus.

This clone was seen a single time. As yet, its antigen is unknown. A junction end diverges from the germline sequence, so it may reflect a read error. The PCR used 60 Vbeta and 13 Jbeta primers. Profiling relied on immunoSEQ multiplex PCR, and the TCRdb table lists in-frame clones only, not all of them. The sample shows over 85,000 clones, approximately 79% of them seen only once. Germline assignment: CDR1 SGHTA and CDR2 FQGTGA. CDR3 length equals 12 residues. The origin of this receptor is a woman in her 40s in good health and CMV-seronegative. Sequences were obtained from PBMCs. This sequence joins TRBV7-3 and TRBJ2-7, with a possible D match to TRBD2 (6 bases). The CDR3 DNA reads TGTTCCAGCAGCCCCAGCGGGTACGAGCAGTACTTC. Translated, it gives CSSSPSGYEQYF. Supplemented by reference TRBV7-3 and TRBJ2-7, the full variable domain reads GAGVSQTPSNKVTEKGKYVELRCDPISGHTALYWYRQSLGQGPEFLIYFQGTGAADDSGLPNDRFFAVRPEGSVSTLKIQRTERGDSAVYLCSSSPSGYEQYFGPGTRLTVT.